This record concerns one T cell receptor beta chain sequence. This CDR3 has 15 residues. The V end lost 0 bases, the J end lost 7 bases, and 12 bases lay between the germline ends. CDR1 is MRHNA and CDR2 is SNTAGT in the germline V gene. Participants came from about 23 US areas, aged about 18 to 95 years. Cohort placement rested on clinical history that participants reported themselves. The record originates from a study of blood T cell repertoires in COVID-19. The wider study: There were acute and convalescent COVID-19 samples, and they came from the United States, Italy and Spain. The cDNA or gDNA used as material had been derived from T cells, B-cell-depleted T cells, or PBMCs.

The protocol was immunoSEQ multiplex PCR, while the TCRdb copy is restricted to in-frame clones and leaves out a portion. The sample records a few hundred thousand clones, more than 75% being singletons. The chain has TRBV6-4 and TRBJ1-4; D might be TRBD1 (6 bases). The TCR was taken from a woman aged 25 to 39 who had recovered from COVID-19. The specimen sequenced was PBMCs or T cells enriched from blood (not recorded which). CDR3 nucleotide sequence: TGTGCCAGCAGTGACTCGGGGGCGGGAGGTGAAAAACTGTTTTTT. Its protein is CASSDSGAGGEKLFF.